This is a list of T cell receptor beta chains from one sample in a study of control samples from healthy donors and cancer patients. The assay was immunoSEQ multiplex PCR, and TCRdb's table has in-frame clones only and misses some. The sample yields 170,000 or so clones, about 91% seen once. The sample comprised blood. All receptors come from a woman in her thirties or forties in good health. Both conserved end residues are part of each CDR3. A D gene is named only where the DNA matches it firmly. Not all rows give a size; the values are once, few, many and, for expanded clones, a class.

V gene	clone size	D gene	J gene	CDR3 protein	CDR3 DNA
TRBV27	.	.	TRBJ1-6	CASSLSNSPLHF	TGTGCCAGCAGTTTATCCAATTCACCCCTCCACTTT
TRBV7-6	.	.	TRBJ2-5	CASSLANQETQYF	TGTGCCAGCAGCTTAGCGAACCAAGAGACCCAGTACTTC
TRBV19	.	.	TRBJ1-2	CASSISGAAAKGYGYTF	TGTGCCAGTAGTATTTCAGGGGCGGCAGCAAAGGGCTATGGCTACACCTTC
TRBV13	.	.	TRBJ2-3	CASSSPRSDTQYF	TGTGCCAGCAGCTCCCCTCGGAGTGATACGCAGTATTTT
TRBV28	once	.	TRBJ1-5	CASSLFSNQPQHF	TGTGCCAGCAGTTTATTCAGCAATCAGCCCCAGCATTTT
TRBV5-4	.	TRBD1	TRBJ1-6	CASSLAQGAPPLHF	TGTGCCAGCAGCTTGGCTCAGGGGGCGCCGCCCCTCCACTTT
TRBV20-1	.	.	TRBJ1-1	CSASGPGGASTEAFF	TGCAGTGCTAGTGGGCCCGGGGGGGCCAGCACTGAAGCTTTCTTT
TRBV5-1	.	.	TRBJ1-1	CASSADGRDTEAFF	TGCGCCAGCAGTGCTGACGGACGGGACACTGAAGCTTTCTTT
TRBV3-1/TRBV3-2	.	.	TRBJ2-7	CASSPDGVHEQYF	TGTGCCAGCAGCCCCGACGGGGTCCACGAGCAGTACTTC
TRBV5-1	.	.	TRBJ1-2	CASSLVESGKDGYTF	TGCGCCAGCAGCTTGGTAGAGTCAGGAAAGGATGGCTACACCTTC
TRBV7-2	once	.	TRBJ2-5	CASSLVGDPKETQYF	TGTGCCAGCAGCTTAGTCGGGGACCCTAAAGAGACCCAGTACTTC
TRBV4-2	.	.	TRBJ1-1	CASSQATNTEAFF	TGTGCCAGCAGCCAAGCGACGAACACTGAAGCTTTCTTT
TRBV3-1/TRBV3-2	.	.	TRBJ1-4	CASSSRIATNEKLFF	TGTGCCAGCAGCTCTCGGATTGCAACTAATGAAAAACTGTTTTTT
TRBV12-5	.	.	TRBJ1-2	CASGDRQLTNYGYTF	TGTGCTAGTGGTGACCGACAGCTGACGAACTATGGCTACACCTTC
TRBV7-9	.	.	TRBJ1-2	CASSLDRAGDGYGYTF	TGTGCCAGCAGCTTAGATCGGGCAGGGGACGGCTATGGCTACACCTTC
TRBV11-2	.	TRBD2	TRBJ2-1	CASSLWTSGGEQFF	TGTGCCAGCAGCCTGTGGACTAGCGGGGGGGAGCAGTTCTTC
TRBV13	.	.	TRBJ2-5	CASSLTQETQYF	TGTGCCAGCAGCTTAACTCAAGAGACCCAGTACTTC
TRBV28	.	TRBD1	TRBJ1-6	CASSPPTGYDNSPLHF	TGTGCCAGCAGCCCCCCGACAGGGTACGATAATTCACCCCTCCACTTT
TRBV5-1	.	.	TRBJ1-6	CASSLGQDNSPLHF	TGCGCCAGCAGCTTGGGACAGGATAATTCACCCCTCCACTTT
TRBV18	few	TRBD1	TRBJ1-3	CASSPRMTGTGDISGNTIYF	TGTGCCAGCTCACCCCGAATGACCGGGACAGGGGATATTTCTGGAAACACCATATATTTT
TRBV14	few	TRBD2	TRBJ2-2	CASSRKSGGALGTGELFF	TGTGCCAGCAGCCGGAAGAGCGGGGGGGCGTTGGGCACCGGGGAGCTGTTTTTT
TRBV11-2	.	TRBD2	TRBJ2-3	CASSDPSGGADTQYF	TGTGCCAGCAGCGATCCTAGCGGGGGGGCTGATACGCAGTATTTT
TRBV5-1	once	.	TRBJ1-2	CASSFSGDDGYTF	TGCGCCAGCAGCTTCTCAGGGGATGATGGCTACACCTTC
TRBV18	.	.	TRBJ1-3	CASSPAVSRDTIYF	TGTGCCAGCTCCCCCGCGGTTTCCCGAGACACCATATATTTT
TRBV6-5	.	.	TRBJ1-3	CASRPHNSGNTIYF	TGTGCCAGCAGGCCTCACAACTCTGGAAACACCATATATTTT
TRBV4-1	once	.	TRBJ2-1	CASSQDPAYNEQFF	TGCGCCAGCAGCCAAGATCCAGCTTACAATGAGCAGTTCTTC
TRBV27	.	.	TRBJ2-1	CASSLSSVNEQFF	TGTGCCAGCAGTTTATCGTCCGTGAATGAGCAGTTCTTC
TRBV7-8	.	.	TRBJ1-4	CASSQGRATNEKLFF	TGTGCCAGCAGCCAGGGACGCGCAACTAATGAAAAACTGTTTTTT
TRBV10-2	few	TRBD1	TRBJ1-5	CASSDIGQGELLSNQPQHF	TGCGCCAGCAGTGATATAGGACAGGGAGAACTATTGAGCAATCAGCCCCAGCATTTT
TRBV12-3/TRBV12-4	.	.	TRBJ1-2	CASSLTDNYGYTF	TGTGCCAGCAGTTTAACAGATAACTATGGCTACACCTTC
TRBV27	.	.	TRBJ2-7	CASSFAGKSYEQYF	TGTGCCAGCAGTTTCGCGGGGAAGTCCTACGAGCAGTACTTC